This T cell receptor (beta chain) was sequenced in a study of brain T cells in children with intractable seizures. Study-wide results and limits: HCMV serostatus was not known, and viral specificity came from CDR3 similarity only. Clones missing pre-surgery may reflect undersampling of that blood sample.

The sequenced cases were selected for having the highest brain T cell transcript signatures. Before surgery, patients took at least one anti-epileptic drug. The length of the CDR3 is 17 residues. V was pared by 0 bases and J by 2 bases, with 14 bases between. Germline CDR1 is SGDLS and CDR2 is YYNGEE. Data came from immunoSEQ multiplex PCR; TCRdb stores just in-frame clones and leaves some out. The table has about 22,000 clones, roughly 94% seen once. With respect to this clone: Its specificity is unknown.

This sequence was found in a boy between 10 and 17 years old with focal cortical dysplasia and intractable seizures. This material consisted of peripheral blood, taken at surgery. This chain connects TRBV9 to TRBJ2-2; perhaps D is TRBD1 or TRBD2 (5 bases each). CDR3 residues: CASSVGGLLGNTGELFF. The CDR3 DNA sequence: TGTGCCAGCAGCGTAGGGGGCCTACTAGGTAACACCGGGGAGCTGTTTTTT.